This is a list of T cell receptor beta chains from one sample in a study of blood T cell repertoires in COVID-19. Data came from immunoSEQ multiplex PCR; TCRdb stores just in-frame clones and leaves some out. This table holds 200,000 to 250,000 clones, approximately 83% found once. Sequenced input: peripheral blood. The receptor set was obtained from a human donor in a cohort sampled during active COVID-19. The CDR3 runs from the conserved cysteine through the conserved F or W. The order of the fields is J gene, D gene, V gene, clone size, CDR3 DNA, CDR3 protein. The D gene is left open where the match is weak. Where a row states a size, it is once, few, many or the class of an expanded clone; other rows omit it.

TRBJ1-1 TRBD1 TRBV10-3 NA TGTGCCATCATGGGACAGGGGGATCCCACTGAAGCTTTCTTT CAIMGQGDPTEAFF
TRBJ2-7 NA TRBV3-1/TRBV3-2 once TGTGCCAGCAGCCTCCTGATGTTGGGGGGGCGCAACGAGCAGTACTTC CASSLLMLGGRNEQYF
TRBJ1-1 NA TRBV29-1 NA TGCAGCGTCGCGGCGCGCCCGAACACTGAAGCTTTCTTT CSVAARPNTEAFF
TRBJ1-1 NA TRBV11-2 NA TGTGCCAGCAGCCAACAAAGTGGGAACACTGAAGCTTTCTTT CASSQQSGNTEAFF
TRBJ2-7 TRBD2 TRBV5-4 NA TGTGCCAGCAGCTCTTTCGGGGCGGGGGACGAGCAGTACTTC CASSSFGAGDEQYF
TRBJ1-2 NA TRBV18 many TGTGCCAGCTCACCAACAAAAGGGGGGGCCTATGGCTACACCTTC CASSPTKGGAYGYTF
TRBJ1-6 TRBD1 TRBV5-6 NA TGTGCCAGCAGCACAGGGGGTTATAATTCACCCCTCCACTTT CASSTGGYNSPLHF
TRBJ2-7 NA TRBV11-2 once TGTGCCAGCCGCAGCTTAGCTTTTCGGGGTGGCGGCCTAGGAGAGCAGTACTTC CASRSLAFRGGGLGEQYF
TRBJ1-1 TRBD1 TRBV5-6 NA TGTGCCAGCAGTCCCGGGACAGGGGGCACTGAAGCTTTCTTT CASSPGTGGTEAFF
TRBJ2-1 TRBD2 TRBV19 NA TGTGCCAGTAGAATCGGGCCTAGCGGGGGGGCGGTGCGCAATGAGCAGTTCTTC CASRIGPSGGAVRNEQFF
TRBJ2-1 NA TRBV9 NA TGTGCCAGCAGCATCTACGGACAGAACAATGAGCAGTTCTTC CASSIYGQNNEQFF
TRBJ1-2 TRBD1 TRBV29-1 NA TGCAGCGTTGAAGGGACAGGCGGGGGCTACACCTTC CSVEGTGGGYTF
TRBJ1-3 TRBD1 TRBV12-5 NA TGTGCTAGTGGTTTGGTACAAACAGGGGCTGGAAACACCATATATTTT CASGLVQTGAGNTIYF
TRBJ2-3 TRBD2 TRBV10-3 NA TGTGCCATCACCGGACTAGCGGGGAGCACAGATACGCAGTATTTT CAITGLAGSTDTQYF
TRBJ2-2 NA TRBV14 NA TGTGCCAGCAGCCAAGTAGGGGCCGACACCGGGGAGCTGTTTTTT CASSQVGADTGELFF
TRBJ2-2 TRBD2 TRBV19 NA TGTGCCAGTAGTCGAACCGGGAGGGACACCGGGGAGCTGTTTTTT CASSRTGRDTGELFF
TRBJ2-3 NA TRBV28 NA TGTGCCAGCAGTTTATCAGGCAACACAGATACGCAGTATTTT CASSLSGNTDTQYF
TRBJ1-1 TRBD1 TRBV4-2 NA TGTGCCAGCGGGACCGGGACAGGGGCTTACACTGAAGCTTTCTTT CASGTGTGAYTEAFF
TRBJ1-2 NA TRBV5-8 NA TGTGCCAGCAGCTTGGTTAATAGGGGGTACTATGGCTACACCTTC CASSLVNRGYYGYTF
TRBJ1-2 NA TRBV10-3 NA TGTGCCATCAGGCCCCCGTCGAGAGGGGGCTACACCTTC CAIRPPSRGGYTF
TRBJ2-1 TRBD2 TRBV3-1/TRBV3-2 NA TGTGCCAGCAGCCAAGGGTCAGCGGGGACTTACAATGAGCAGTTCTTC CASSQGSAGTYNEQFF